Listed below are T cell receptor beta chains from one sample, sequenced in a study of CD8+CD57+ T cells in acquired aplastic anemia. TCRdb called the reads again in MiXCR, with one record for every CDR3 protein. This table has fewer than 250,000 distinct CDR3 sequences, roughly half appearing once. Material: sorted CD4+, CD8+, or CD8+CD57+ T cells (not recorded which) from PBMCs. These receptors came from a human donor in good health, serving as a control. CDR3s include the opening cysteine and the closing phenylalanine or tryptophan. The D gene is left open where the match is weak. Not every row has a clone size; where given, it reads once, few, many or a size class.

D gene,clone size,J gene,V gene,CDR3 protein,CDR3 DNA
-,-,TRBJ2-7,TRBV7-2,CASSLVSPAAVPLSEQYF,TGTGCCAGCAGCTTAGTTTCCCCGGCGGCCGTCCCGCTTTCCGAGCAGTACTTC
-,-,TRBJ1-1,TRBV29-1,CSVGGPLEAFF,TGCAGCGTTGGGGGGCCCCTGGAAGCTTTCTTT
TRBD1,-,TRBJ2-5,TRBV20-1,CSAGGIETQYF,TGCAGTGCAGGGGGCATAGAGACCCAGTACTTC
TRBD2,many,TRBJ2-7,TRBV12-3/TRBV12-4,CASSPGLAGGYEQYF,TGTGCCAGCAGTCCTGGACTAGCGGGGGGGTACGAGCAGTACTTC
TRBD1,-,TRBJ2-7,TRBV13,CASSSLGTGTYEQYF,TGTGCCAGCAGCTCGTTAGGGACAGGGACCTACGAGCAGTACTTC
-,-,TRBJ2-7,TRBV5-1,CASSPRHRTYEQYF,TGCGCCAGCAGCCCCCGGCACAGAACCTACGAGCAGTACTTC
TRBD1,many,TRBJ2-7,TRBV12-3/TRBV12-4,CASTFSGTGAYEQYF,TGTGCCAGCACTTTCAGTGGGACAGGAGCCTACGAGCAGTACTTC
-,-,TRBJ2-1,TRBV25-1,CASRGETPGNEQFF,TGTGCCAGCAGAGGCGAAACCCCGGGGAATGAGCAGTTCTTC
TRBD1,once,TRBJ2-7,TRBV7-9,CASSLIGTAHEQYF,TGTGCCAGCAGCTTAATAGGGACAGCCCACGAGCAGTACTTC
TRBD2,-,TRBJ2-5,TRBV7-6,CASSSSASGGAPQGYQETQYF,TGTGCCAGCAGCTCCTCGGCTAGCGGGGGGGCCCCCCAAGGGTATCAAGAGACCCAGTACTTC
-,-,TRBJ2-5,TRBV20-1,CSASFNQETQYF,TGCAGTGCTAGTTTCAATCAAGAGACCCAGTACTTC